The clone carrying this T cell receptor beta chain was counted once. V dropped 8 bases and J dropped 4; count of bases not matched to a gene: 9. The CDR3 spans 16 residues. Germline V gives CDR1 SGHRS, CDR2 YFSETQ. The data derive from a study of blood T cell repertoires in COVID-19. Whole-study context: From T cells, B-cell-depleted T cells, or PBMCs came the material, which was cDNA or gDNA.

This table comes from immunoSEQ multiplex PCR, and its TCRdb copy is limited to in-frame clones, with some not included. The table records about 200,000 clones, 87% of them present only once. Sequencing was carried out using PBMCs or T cells enriched from blood (not recorded which). The TCR originated in a woman aged 30 to 39 who had recovered from COVID-19. The V and J genes are TRBV5-1 and TRBJ2-6, with TRBD1 identical over 10 bases. The CDR3 here is CASGTGTGDGANVLTF. The CDR3 nucleotides read TGCGCCAGTGGGACCGGGACAGGGGACGGGGCCAACGTCCTGACTTTC.